Below, 18 T cell receptor beta chains from the same sample are listed, as sequenced in a study of blood T cell repertoires in COVID-19. Clones were read by immunoSEQ multiplex PCR, and TCRdb kept only the in-frame ones, dropping some. The sample yields approximately 240,000 clones, approximately 91% seen once. Sequencing used peripheral blood. These receptors were taken from a man aged 30-40 years with COVID-19, enrolled during active disease.

In regard to this clone: A junction end diverges from the germline sequence, so it may reflect a read error. CDR3 nucleotides: TGTGCCAGCGGCTTGATAGCGGGGGGGGTCTTCGAGCAGTTCTTC. Translating it yields CASGLIAGGVFEQFF. This chain connects TRBV11-2 to TRBJ2-1; TRBD2 matches 11 bases. Looked up from germline, CDR1 is SGHAT and CDR2 is FQNNGV. This CDR3 has 15 amino acids.

The CDR3, as DNA: TGTGCCAGCAGCTTGGAATTTGACAGGGTCGATGAAGCTTTCTTT. Its translation: CASSLEFDRVDEAFF. The chain links TRBV5-6 to TRBJ1-1; 7 bases line up with TRBD1. The V and J ends lost 0 bases and 7 bases, in that order; junction bases with no gene match: 9. Germline lookup yields CDR1 SGHDT and CDR2 YYEEEE. CDR3 length equals 15 residues.

The V gene is TRBV25-1, the J gene TRBJ1-2, with D perhaps TRBD1 (5 bases). CDR3 length: 17 amino acids. V was pared by 2 bases and J by 2 bases, with 18 bases between. CDR1 and CDR2 from the germline V gene are MGHDK and SYGVNS. The CDR3 protein is CASSEGVTAKDNYGYTF. In nucleotides, the CDR3 is TGTGCCAGCAGTGAAGGTGTGACAGCGAAAGACAACTATGGCTACACCTTC.

The chain couples TRBV5-6 to TRBJ1-2; D gene unclear. The CDR3 loop spans 13 amino acids. Trimming removed 0 bases at V and 1 base at J, with 4 bases between. The germline V gene has CDR1 SGHDT and CDR2 YYEEEE. CDR3 DNA sequence: TGTGCCAGCAGCTTGGCCAATAACTATGGCTACACCTTC. It specifies CASSLANNYGYTF. Using reference TRBV5-6 and TRBJ1-2 for the parts outside the CDR3, the full variable domain is DAGVTQSPTHLIKTRGQQVTLRCSPKSGHDTVSWYQQALGQGPQFIFQYYEEEERQRGNFPDRFSGHQFPNYSSELNVNALLLGDSALYLCASSLANNYGYTFGSGTRLTVV.

The J gene is TRBJ1-2, the V gene TRBV25-1; 7 nucleotides line up with TRBD1. V was pared by 2 bases and J by 6 bases, with 9 bases of the junction left unmatched. The CDR3 totals 15 residues. Germline-derived CDR1 and CDR2 are MGHDK and SYGVNS. The chain's CDR3 is CASSERLQGRNGYTF. The CDR3 coding sequence is TGTGCCAGCAGTGAAAGGTTACAGGGGCGAAATGGCTACACCTTC.

The DNA of the CDR3 is TGTGCCAGCAGTTACTCGCAGGGCACCATATATTTT. Its protein product is CASSYSQGTIYF. The rearrangement joins TRBV6-5 to TRBJ1-3, with a tentative D call TRBD1 (5 bases). This CDR3 has 12 residues. CDR1 is MNHEY, CDR2 SVGAGI, per germline. V gave up 0 bases and J gave up 9 bases, with 6 bases separating them.

This chain uses TRBV6-5 with TRBJ2-2; tentative D call: TRBD1 (8 bases). V was pared by 7 bases and J by 6 bases, with 18 bases between. From germline, CDR1 is MNHEY and CDR2 SVGAGI. This CDR3 spans 15 amino acids. The CDR3 loop is CASKDGQGGAGELFF. CDR3 bases: TGTGCCAGCAAGGACGGACAGGGAGGGGCCGGGGAGCTGTTTTTT.

This clone was counted a few times. V is TRBV19 and J is TRBJ1-6; D gene ambiguous. This CDR3 region has 13 residues. Per germline, CDR1 LNHDA and CDR2 SQIVND (reference sequence). Between the trimmed V and J ends, which lost 6 bases and 0 bases, there was a span of 3 bases. The CDR3 DNA is TGTGCCAGTAGGAGCTCCTATAATTCACCCCTCCACTTT. Its protein is CASRSSYNSPLHF.

The rearrangement uses TRBV29-1 and TRBJ2-1; no definite D call. The ends were cut back, 3 bases at V and 0 bases at J, with 9 bases in the middle. Germline assignment: CDR1 SQVTM and CDR2 ANQGSEA. This CDR3 has 14 amino acids. CDR3 nucleotides: TGCAGCGTTGAGAAGAGGAACTCCTACAATGAGCAGTTCTTC. Translated: CSVEKRNSYNEQFF.

In DNA form, the CDR3 reads TGTGCCAGCAGCTCGGGACTCAATGGCTACACCTTC. Protein product: CASSSGLNGYTF. The chain recombines TRBV5-6 with TRBJ1-2, with a possible D match to TRBD1 (5 bases). The CDR3 length is 12 residues. Germline V gene data show CDR1 as SGHDT and CDR2 as YYEEEE. V lost 3 bases and J lost 6, with 9 bases in between.

The gene calls are TRBV3-1 (or the pseudogene TRBV3-2) and TRBJ2-1; tentative D call: TRBD2 (6 bases). Trimming took off 2 bases at V and 0 bases at J, with 17 bases between the two ends. The germline V gene has CDR1 LGHDT and CDR2 YNNKEL (reference sequence). The CDR3 runs 18 residues. In DNA, the CDR3 is TGTGCCAGCAGCCAACCGGGACTCCTGAAGAGCTCCTACAATGAGCAGTTCTTC. Its translation: CASSQPGLLKSSYNEQFF.

The rearrangement joins TRBV4-1 to TRBJ2-7, with TRBD1 matching 10 bases. From germline, CDR1 is MGHRA and CDR2 YSYEKL. This CDR3 is 18 amino acids long. With V trimmed by 0 bases and J by 2 bases, 10 bases remained unmatched. In DNA form, the CDR3 reads TGCGCCAGCAGCCAAGATCATCAGGGGACAGGGGACGCCTACGAGCAGTACTTC. This encodes CASSQDHQGTGDAYEQYF.

This clone was found a few times. J is TRBJ2-5 and V is TRBV7-6, with TRBD1 matching over 10 bases. V was clipped by 5 bases and J by 5 bases; unmatched bases: 11. Germline V gene data show CDR1 as SGHVS and CDR2 as FNYEAQ. The CDR3 covers 16 residues. The CDR3 here is CASSPTTTGGFETQYF. CDR3 sequence (DNA): TGTGCCAGCAGCCCGACGACGACAGGGGGCTTTGAGACCCAGTACTTC.

This chain joins TRBV7-4 and TRBJ2-1; the D gene is possibly TRBD1 (5 bases). This CDR3 comprises 18 residues. The V and J ends lost 5 bases and 7 bases respectively, with 27 bases between them. Per the germline V gene, CDR1 is SGHVT and CDR2 is SQSDAQ. Written as DNA, the CDR3 is TGTGCCAGCAGCCACCAGCCCCAAAGCTGGGGCCAAGTGAATGAGCAGTTCTTC. As protein: CASSHQPQSWGQVNEQFF.

The genes are TRBV29-1 and TRBJ1-3, with D perhaps TRBD1 (6 bases). The CDR3 has 14 amino acids. Per germline, CDR1 SQVTM and CDR2 ANQGSEA. Trimming cost V 4 bases and J 4 bases, with 14 bases left between them. CDR3 nucleotides: TGCAGCGTTGCCCCAGGGGCGGAAGGAAACACCATATATTTT. Protein: CSVAPGAEGNTIYF.

The rearrangement uses TRBV5-4 and TRBJ1-6; 9 nucleotides align to TRBD1. Trimming at V came to 3 bases and at J to 9 bases, leaving 13 bases not matched to a gene. In germline, CDR1 is SGHNT, CDR2 YYREEE (reference sequence). CDR3 length equals 17 residues. CDR3 protein: CASSSGHRDREISPLHF. CDR3 nucleotides: TGTGCCAGCAGCTCAGGTCACCGGGACAGGGAGATTTCACCCCTCCACTTT.

This clone has only one observation. DNA for the CDR3: TGTGCCAGCAGCTTGGGGCTTCTAGCCGGGGAGCTGTTTTTT. Protein product: CASSLGLLAGELFF. The chain links TRBV3-1 (or the pseudogene TRBV3-2) to TRBJ2-2, with a possible D match to TRBD1 (5 bases). CDR3 size: 14 residues. Trimming shortened V by 5 bases and J by 6 bases, and 13 bases separated the two germline ends. The V gene's germline CDR1 is LGHDT and CDR2 YNNKEL (reference sequence).

The V call is TRBV27, the J call TRBJ1-5; TRBD1 matches 8 bases. Germline V gene data show CDR1 as MNHEY and CDR2 as SMNVEV (reference sequence). This CDR3 is built from 16 residues. The V gene end was trimmed by 2 bases and the J gene end by 7 bases; junction bases not matched to a gene: 10. The DNA of the CDR3 is TGTGCCAGCAGTTTAGGGCCAGGGGGCCGGAGACAGCCCCAGCATTTT. It yields the protein CASSLGPGGRRQPQHF.